These T cell receptor beta chains were read from a single sample in a study of T cells in Graves' hyperthyroidism and ophthalmopathy. TCRdb reprocessed the multiplex PCR reads via MiXCR and lists one record per CDR3 protein. The table has some 560,000 distinct CDR3 sequences, 11% to 15% seen once. Sample: blood. Receptors were obtained from a woman in her forties with Graves' hyperthyroidism. Both conserved end residues are part of each CDR3. D genes are given only for firm matches. Clone size is given for some rows only: seen once, a few or many times, or a class if the clone is expanded.

D: TRBD1; V: TRBV19; size: many; J: TRBJ2-7; DNA: TGTGCCAGCAGTGGACAGGGTTACGAGCAGTACTTC; CDR3: CASSGQGYEQYF
D: .; V: TRBV10-1; size: many; J: TRBJ2-2; DNA: TGCGCCAGCAGTGTGGGACTGGACGGGGAGCTGTTTTTT; CDR3: CASSVGLDGELFF
D: .; V: TRBV7-2; size: many; J: TRBJ2-1; DNA: TGTGCCAGCAGCTCCTACGGACTCTTTACCTACAATGAGCAGTTCTTC; CDR3: CASSSYGLFTYNEQFF
D: TRBD1; V: TRBV29-1; size: few; J: TRBJ1-1; DNA: TGCAGCGCCGGACAGGGAGAAACTGAAGCTTTCTTT; CDR3: CSAGQGETEAFF
D: TRBD2; V: TRBV2; size: .; J: TRBJ2-5; DNA: TGTGCCAGCAGTTCCGGGACTAGCGGGAGGGCGGAGACCCAGTACTTC; CDR3: CASSSGTSGRAETQYF
D: TRBD1; V: TRBV6-1; size: .; J: TRBJ1-2; DNA: TGTGCCAGCAGGCAGACAGGGATTAACTATGGCTACACCTTC; CDR3: CASRQTGINYGYTF
D: .; V: TRBV12-3/TRBV12-4; size: many; J: TRBJ1-2; DNA: TGTGCCAGCAGTTTACTTGGGCGCTCGGGGGTCTATGGCTACACCTTC; CDR3: CASSLLGRSGVYGYTF
D: TRBD2; V: TRBV7-9; size: many; J: TRBJ2-3; DNA: TGTGCCAGCAGCCAGGGACTAGCTATGACAGATACGCAGTATTTT; CDR3: CASSQGLAMTDTQYF
D: TRBD2; V: TRBV5-4; size: .; J: TRBJ2-2; DNA: TGTGCCAGCAGCTTGGGGGCAGGGGCAGGACTAGCGGGAGGATCCGGGGAGCTGTTTTTT; CDR3: CASSLGAGAGLAGGSGELFF
D: TRBD1; V: TRBV11-1; size: few; J: TRBJ2-2; DNA: TGTGCCAGCAGCCAAGGGACAGGGTTGAACACCGGGGAGCTGTTTTTT; CDR3: CASSQGTGLNTGELFF
D: TRBD2; V: TRBV5-1; size: .; J: TRBJ2-3; DNA: TGCGCCAGCAGCGGACCGGGACTAGAGTCAGATACGCAGTATTTT; CDR3: CASSGPGLESDTQYF
D: .; V: TRBV6-1; size: .; J: TRBJ2-1; DNA: TGTGCCAGCAGAGGACAGGGGGCTGTGAGCGGGAGGGACAGCAATGAGCAGTTCTTC; CDR3: CASRGQGAVSGRDSNEQFF
D: TRBD2; V: TRBV12-3/TRBV12-4; size: few; J: TRBJ2-7; DNA: TGTGCCAGCACCCCCAGCGGGAGAAGTCCCTACGAGCAGTACTTC; CDR3: CASTPSGRSPYEQYF
D: .; V: TRBV12-3/TRBV12-4; size: many; J: TRBJ1-1; DNA: TGTGCCAGCAGTACCCGGCACACTGAAGCTTTCTTT; CDR3: CASSTRHTEAFF
D: .; V: TRBV15; size: many; J: TRBJ1-4; DNA: TGTGCCACCAGCCGTGACCGGGCGGGAAAACTGTTTTTT; CDR3: CATSRDRAGKLFF
D: .; V: TRBV20-1; size: .; J: TRBJ2-1; DNA: TGCAGTGCTAGAGATCGATCTGGGGATGAGCAGTTCTTC; CDR3: CSARDRSGDEQFF
D: .; V: TRBV6-1; size: many; J: TRBJ2-5; DNA: TGTGCCAGCAGTTCACCGGGACGGACACAAGAGACCCAGTACTTC; CDR3: CASSSPGRTQETQYF
D: .; V: TRBV3-1; size: many; J: TRBJ1-3; DNA: TGTGCCAGCAGCCAAGGTACTGGAAACACCATATATTTT; CDR3: CASSQGTGNTIYF
D: .; V: TRBV7-9; size: .; J: TRBJ1-6; DNA: TGTGCCAGCAGCCTACAGCATTCACCCCTCCACTTT; CDR3: CASSLQHSPLHF
D: TRBD1; V: TRBV15; size: .; J: TRBJ2-2; DNA: TGTGCCACCAGCACTAGGGACAGGGAGAATTCCGGGGAGCTGTTTTTT; CDR3: CATSTRDRENSGELFF
D: .; V: TRBV5-6; size: few; J: TRBJ2-7; DNA: TGTGCCAGCAGCTTGGAGGTGGGGAGTCACGAGCAGTACTTC; CDR3: CASSLEVGSHEQYF
D: .; V: TRBV29-1; size: few; J: TRBJ2-5; DNA: TGCAGCGTTGAAAAGGGAAACCAAGAGACCCAGTACTTC; CDR3: CSVEKGNQETQYF
D: TRBD2; V: TRBV7-2; size: many; J: TRBJ2-7; DNA: TGTGCCAGCAGCTTACATATAGCGGGATTTTACGAGCAGTACTTC; CDR3: CASSLHIAGFYEQYF
D: .; V: TRBV5-1; size: many; J: TRBJ2-3; DNA: TGCGCCAGCAGCTTGGGGTACGGGAGAGTCACAGATACGCAGTATTTT; CDR3: CASSLGYGRVTDTQYF
D: TRBD2; V: TRBV5-1; size: .; J: TRBJ2-7; DNA: TGCGCCAGCAGCCCTCCCCCGGCTGGCGGGAGATCCTACGAGCAGTACTTC; CDR3: CASSPPPAGGRSYEQYF
D: .; V: TRBV7-9; size: many; J: TRBJ2-3; DNA: TGTGCCAGCAGCTTTGTTAGCGGAACTAGCACAGATACGCAGTATTTT; CDR3: CASSFVSGTSTDTQYF
D: TRBD1; V: TRBV19; size: .; J: TRBJ1-5; DNA: TGTGCCAGTAGTATATCCCGGGACAGGGTAGGCAATCAGCCCCAGCATTTT; CDR3: CASSISRDRVGNQPQHF
D: .; V: TRBV3-1; size: many; J: TRBJ1-4; DNA: TGTGCCAGCAGCCAAGTTTCTGGGGTTAATGAAAAACTGTTTTTT; CDR3: CASSQVSGVNEKLFF